The source of this T cell receptor (beta chain) is a study of T cells after yellow fever vaccination. Study overall: Each low-cell-number fraction was prepared by means of SMART-Seq v4 Ultra Low Input.

Generation of TCR cDNA used 5'RACE template switching (which added a universal primer site and UMIs). One entry per CDR3 protein results from TCRdb running MiXCR on the 5' RACE reads. Among around 350,000 distinct CDR3 sequences listed, about 6.2% were seen once. Study-wide results and caveats: The bulk population could contribute abundant contaminating clonotypes to FACS-sorted repertoires. Booster samples showed a return of most primary-vaccination clones (about 96% CD4, 88% CD8).

V lost 0 bases to trimming and J lost 2 bases; unmatched junction nucleotides: 6. Germline V CDR1 and CDR2: MNHNS, SASEGT. The CDR3 covers 19 residues. Only a few counts were recorded for this clonotype. The antigen is unknown. The J gene is TRBJ2-2, the V gene TRBV6-1, with 13 bases fitting TRBD2. This specimen was PBMCs, taken 5 days after the yellow fever booster vaccination. This sequence was found in a man aged 25 to 45 who received the YFV17D yellow fever vaccine. The CDR3 loop is CASSEARTSGRLNTGELFF. The DNA for the CDR3 is TGTGCCAGCAGTGAAGCGAGGACTAGCGGGAGACTTAACACCGGGGAGCTGTTTTTT.